This T cell receptor beta chain derives from a study of OX40 agonist ivuxolimab in advanced cancers. Study details: Prior anti-PD-1, anti-PD-L1 or anti-CTLA-4 therapy did not bar entry, and roughly 40% had some.

Broader study findings: CD4+ T cells averaged fewer expanded clones than CD8+ T cells.

On this clone itself: The antigen is not known.

The V end lost 5 bases, the J end lost 9 bases, and 22 bases lay between the germline ends. Germline CDR1 and CDR2: LNHDA and SQIVND (reference sequence). There are 15 residues in the CDR3. TCRdb keeps only in-frame clones here, not all; method: immunoSEQ multiplex PCR. This table holds about 95,000 clones, roughly nine tenths found once. The chain combines TRBV19 with TRBJ2-5; a weak D match, TRBD2 (5 bases). The TCR originated in an adult with an advanced solid tumor such as melanoma, head and neck, liver or kidney cancer. The sample consisted of CD4+ or CD8+ T cells sorted from blood, taken in a trial of the OX40 agonist ivuxolimab. The CDR3 loop reads CASSGRPVGREAQYF. The CDR3 region has the DNA TGTGCCAGTAGTGGTCGACCGGTGGGGAGAGAAGCCCAGTACTTC.